Here is one TCR beta chain with its context. As to time point: patch test 1, 2 weeks after DPC sensitization. Treatment meaning: therapeutic diphenylcyclopropenone sensitization with weekly scalp DPC. This sample is part of a study of human T cells and chemical hapten exposure. From germline, CDR1 is MNHEY and CDR2 SVGAGI. This CDR3 has 13 residues. V gave up 6 bases and J gave up 7 bases, with 13 bases separating them. TCRdb itself ran the RACE reads through MiXCR, one entry per CDR3 protein. The top ten hold about 2% of the sample, which has tens of thousands of distinct CDR3 sequences, under 12% seen once.

The chain is built from TRBV6-5 and TRBJ2-1; possibly TRBD2 for D (5 bases). This specimen was whole blood, taken in connection with sensitization to the hapten diphenylcyclopropenone (DPC). This TCR derives from a man aged 40-50 years with alopecia areata. Some clones in this sample may be carry-over from other donors' samples. The DNA of the CDR3 is TGTGCCAGCAGGCCCGGGGTTTCAAATGAGCAGTTCTTC. It codes for CASRPGVSNEQFF.